Following are 14 T cell receptor beta chains from one sample sequenced in a study of T cell repertoires in cytomegalovirus infection (dated by TCRdb to 2018 to 2020). No antigen is known for these receptors. TCRdb records Illumina HiSeq 1500 as the sequencer. TCRdb reprocessed the public reads (quality trimming at Q25 with fastp, clone calling with MiXCR) and kept in-frame beta chains. Rows matching on CDR3 protein sequence are summarized as one entry with the most common DNA and genes. The sample profile shows about 340,000 distinct CDR3 sequences; 25% to 30% of them were found once. The ten largest clones capture over 15% of the sample. The treatment or condition label on this specimen signifies: in vitro stimulation with specific CMV peptide epitopes to enrich CMV-specific T cells. The specimen comprised cultured PBMCs, sampled from culture after CMV antigen stimulation. The receptors stem from a human donor in good health (CMV status not recorded). Some clones in this sample may be carry-over from other donors' samples.

This clonotype has only a few counts. The V and J genes are TRBV6-8 and TRBJ1-1; D is unresolved. The V gene's germline CDR1 is MNHGY and CDR2 SAAAGT. The CDR3 runs to 16 residues. Trimming pared 0 bases from V and 4 bases from J, leaving 15 bases between. The CDR3 DNA is TGTGCCAGCAGTTACTCGGCGTCAGCCCCGAGCACTGAAGCTTTCTTT. This sequence encodes CASSYSASAPSTEAFF.

This clonotype was seen just once. The genes are TRBV5-1 and TRBJ2-1, with 14 nucleotides matching TRBD2. The V gene end was trimmed by 4 bases and the J gene end by 5 bases; junction bases not matched to a gene: 11. Germline V gene sequence: CDR1 SGHRS, CDR2 YFSETQ. This CDR3 has 18 residues. CDR3 sequence reads: CASSRGTSGGPRNNEQFF. For the CDR3, the DNA is TGCGCCAGCAGCAGGGGGACTAGCGGGGGACCAAGAAACAATGAGCAGTTCTTC.

This chain links TRBV7-8 with TRBJ1-4; no definite D call. The CDR3 spans 14 residues. Trimming cost V 5 bases and J 0 bases, with 7 bases left between them. The germline V gene has CDR1 SGHVS and CDR2 FQNEAQ. CDR3 DNA: TGTGCCAGCAGCCCTATTACAACTAATGAAAAACTGTTTTTT. This gives the protein CASSPITTNEKLFF.

This clonotype appeared a few times. The chain joins TRBV7-6 to TRBJ1-3; D is perhaps TRBD1 (5 bases). The germline V gene has CDR1 SGHVS and CDR2 FNYEAQ. The CDR3 is 15 amino acids. V was pared by 3 bases and J by 8 bases, with 17 bases between. CDR3 bases: TGTGCCAGCAGCTTCCGGGGCAGGGACGAAGACACCATATATTTT. Amino acid sequence: CASSFRGRDEDTIYF.

This clonotype was seen more than once but under ten times. J is TRBJ1-1 and V is TRBV19, with D possibly being TRBD1 (6 bases). V was pared by 5 bases and J by 0 bases, with 10 bases between. There are 14 residues in the CDR3. From germline, CDR1 is LNHDA and CDR2 SQIVND (reference sequence). The CDR3 protein is CASSPRGLNTEAFF. The CDR3, as DNA: TGTGCCAGTAGTCCCAGGGGACTGAACACTGAAGCTTTCTTT.

The chain is built from TRBV5-4 and TRBJ2-1; 12 bases agree with TRBD2. This CDR3 has 16 amino acids. Germline lookup yields CDR1 SGHNT and CDR2 YYREEE (reference sequence). V shed 3 bases, J shed 5 bases, and the junction held 6 bases outside the gene matches. DNA of the CDR3: TGTGCCAGCAGCTCTCAGACTAGCGGGAGCCACAATGAGCAGTTCTTC. This gives the protein CASSSQTSGSHNEQFF.

The gene calls are TRBV2 and TRBJ1-5, with D unresolved. The CDR3 loop spans 15 amino acids. V gave up 8 bases and J gave up 0 bases, with 14 bases separating them. CDR1 and CDR2 (germline): SNHLY, FYNNEI. CDR3: CASSATDYSNQPQHF. DNA of the CDR3: TGTGCCAGCTCCGCCACGGACTATAGCAATCAGCCCCAGCATTTT.

This chain connects TRBV12-3 or TRBV12-4 to TRBJ1-2; TRBD1 might be the D (5 bases). V was cut by 10 bases and J by 4 bases, with 16 bases left in between. This CDR3 spans 13 amino acids. CDR3 nucleotide sequence: TGTGCCATTGACCTCGACAGCCCCTATGGCTACACCTTC. This codes for CAIDLDSPYGYTF.

The chain uses TRBV3-1 and TRBJ1-1; D remains ambiguous. This CDR3 spans 12 amino acids. Per germline, CDR1 LGHDT and CDR2 YNNKEL (reference sequence). Trimming took off 1 base at V and 6 bases at J, with 6 bases between the two ends. Here the CDR3 reads CASSQVRAEAFF. As DNA, the CDR3 is TGTGCCAGCAGCCAAGTTCGCGCTGAAGCTTTCTTT.

V and J are TRBV19 and TRBJ2-1; TRBD2 aligns across 11 bases. V lost 5 bases to trimming and J lost 4 bases; unmatched junction nucleotides: 7. CDR1 is LNHDA, CDR2 SQIVND, per germline (reference sequence). The CDR3 covers 16 residues. The CDR3 region is CASSPTGTSGYNEQFF. In DNA, the CDR3 is TGTGCCAGTAGTCCGACCGGGACTAGCGGTTACAATGAGCAGTTCTTC.

The J gene is TRBJ2-5, the V gene TRBV28; the D is unclear. Germline V gene sequence: CDR1 MDHEN, CDR2 SYDVKM. The CDR3 is made up of 13 amino acids. The V end lost 4 bases, the J end lost 5 bases, and 11 bases lay between the germline ends. The chain's CDR3 is CASSSTQPETQYF. The DNA for the CDR3 is TGTGCCAGCAGTTCCACCCAACCGGAGACCCAGTACTTC.

V is TRBV28 and J is TRBJ2-7, with TRBD2 matching 7 bases. The CDR3 runs 16 residues. Germline assignment: CDR1 MDHEN and CDR2 SYDVKM. V gave up 7 bases and J gave up 2 bases; unmatched junction bases: 14. CDR3 sequence: CASTEFKGGRPYEQYF. Here the CDR3 DNA reads TGTGCCAGCACTGAATTTAAGGGCGGGAGACCCTACGAGCAGTACTTC.

J is TRBJ1-2 and V is TRBV3-1, with a weak D call TRBD1 (6 bases). Germline lookup yields CDR1 LGHDT and CDR2 YNNKEL (reference sequence). Trimming shortened V by 1 base and J by 7 bases, and 10 bases separated the two germline ends. This CDR3 is 13 amino acids long. The CDR3 DNA follows: TGTGCCAGCAGCCAAGGACAGGAGCGTGGCTACACCTTC. Its translation: CASSQGQERGYTF.

This clonotype turned up a few times. This rearrangement joins TRBV6-1 to TRBJ1-2; TRBD1 matches 8 bases. Germline V lookup: CDR1 MNHNS, CDR2 SASEGT. Germline trimming cut 6 bases from V and 2 bases from J; bases unmatched to any gene: 2. The CDR3 is 13 residues long. The CDR3: CASRRTGNYGYTF. The CDR3 DNA sequence: TGTGCCAGCAGAAGGACAGGGAACTATGGCTACACCTTC.